This T cell receptor (beta chain) was identified in a study of CD8 T cells in ankylosing spondylitis. Preparation of TCR beta libraries was done by quantitative 5'-RACE with molecular barcodes. A single record per CDR3 protein comes from TCRdb applying MiXCR to the 5' RACE reads. This table has approximately 250,000 distinct CDR3 sequences, roughly a third appearing once. The CDR3 totals 15 residues. Germline V gene sequence: CDR1 SGHDT, CDR2 YYEEEE. V was cut by 4 bases and J by 10 bases, with 18 bases left in between. The sample holds a few counts of this clonotype. The TCR comes from a male donor with ankylosing spondylitis or in good health (not recorded which). The chain has TRBV5-6 and TRBJ1-6, with D maybe TRBD1 (5 bases). Sequencing was performed on blood, either unsorted or a sorted T cell fraction (not recorded which). DNA for the CDR3: TGTGCCAGCAGCGCCTCAGGGACTGGCAGCTCACCCCTCCACTTT. Its protein product is CASSASGTGSSPLHF.